This note documents a single TCR beta chain sequence. Its antigen remains unidentified. These data come from a study of T cell responses to AZD1222 COVID-19 vaccine. Profiled with immunoSEQ multiplex PCR; TCRdb holds only in-frame clones, not every one. The profile shows 150,000 or so clones, 90% of them singletons. Study results and limitations: Elevations in Spike-specific TCR breadth and depth followed administration of two AZD1222 doses. At study baseline, merely six AZD1222 recipients were seropositive. In a largely white British group with more females than males, clonal diversity was possibly underestimated.

Trimming removed 2 bases from V and 0 bases from J; junction bases left unmatched: 7. The CDR3 covers 16 residues. The germline V gene has CDR1 SGHKS and CDR2 YYEKEE (reference sequence). This chain connects TRBV5-5 to TRBJ1-1, with TRBD1 identical over 7 bases. This specimen was peripheral blood, taken on day 0 of AZD1222 vaccination. The receptor comes from an adult in good health. The DNA of the CDR3 is TGTGCCAGCAGCTTCTCCGGGACAGCAATGAACACTGAAGCTTTCTTT. It is translated as CASSFSGTAMNTEAFF.